This record concerns one T cell receptor (beta chain) sequence. CDR1 is WNHNN, CDR2 SYGVQD, per germline (reference sequence). The CDR3 runs 14 residues. Trimming shortened V by 3 bases and J by 4 bases, and 13 bases separated the two germline ends. Clones were read by immunoSEQ multiplex PCR, and TCRdb kept only the in-frame ones, dropping some. The table has thousands of clones, 81% seen once; the top ten hold roughly 5.6%. The source of the sample is a study of immune evolution from preneoplasia to lung adenocarcinoma. The receptor was isolated from a person aged 70 to 85 with lung adenocarcinoma. V usage is TRBV10-1 and J usage is TRBJ2-7; D perhaps matches TRBD1 (5 bases). The sample taken for sequencing was FFPE adjacent normal lung tissue. CDR3 amino acids: CASSEGPGAYEQYF. The DNA for the CDR3 is TGCGCCAGCAGTGAAGGGCCTGGGGCGTACGAGCAGTACTTC.